Below are 12 T cell receptor beta chains sequenced from a single sample in a study of cytomegalovirus exposure and HLA in healthy donors. The primer mix had 60 Vbeta and 13 Jbeta primers. Only in-frame clones appear in the TCRdb table, and some are missing; sequencing was by immunoSEQ multiplex PCR. This table holds some 45,000 clones, about three quarters found once. The source material was PBMCs. The receptors come from a woman between 25 and 40 years old in good health and CMV-seronegative.

The chain links TRBV19 to TRBJ1-1; 9 nucleotides agree with TRBD1. Germline assignment: CDR1 LNHDA and CDR2 SQIVND (reference sequence). CDR3 size: 13 residues. The J segment lost 10 bases and the V segment lost 3 bases, leaving 6 bases of the junction unmatched. CDR3 nucleotides: TGTGCCAGTAGTATGGGACAGGGAGGGGGAGCTTTCTTT. Its protein is CASSMGQGGGAFF.

The table lists this clone with a count of one. The CDR3 DNA is TGCGCCAGCAGCCAAGAGGGTGGTGCGGGAGGGCTCGATGAGCAGTTCTTC. Protein product: CASSQEGGAGGLDEQFF. The chain combines TRBV4-1 with TRBJ2-1, with 9 bases lining up with TRBD2. The CDR3 totals 17 residues. Germline V gene lookup returns CDR1 MGHRA and CDR2 YSYEKL. With 0 bases clipped from V and 8 bases from J, the junction kept 11 bases outside the gene matches.

The chain has TRBV11-1 and TRBJ2-7, with D possibly TRBD2 on 7 matching bases. This CDR3 contains 15 residues. With 5 bases removed from V and 4 bases from J, the gap between germline ends came to 18 bases. The germline gives CDR1 SGHAT, CDR2 FQDESV (reference sequence). In DNA form, the CDR3 reads TGTGCCAGCAGCCCTACTGGGGGGGCTGGTTACGAGCAGTACTTC. This sequence encodes CASSPTGGAGYEQYF.

This clone appeared a single time. The chain carries TRBV29-1 and TRBJ1-2; TRBD1 matches 8 bases. CDR1 and CDR2 (germline): SQVTM, ANQGSEA. Trimming at V came to 6 bases and at J to 3 bases, leaving 0 bases not matched to a gene. The CDR3 spans 11 residues. The CDR3 DNA follows: TGCAGCGTACAGGGGGACTATGGCTACACCTTC. It encodes CSVQGDYGYTF.

This chain links TRBV5-4 with TRBJ1-1, with D perhaps matching TRBD1 (6 bases). The CDR3 spans 14 residues. CDR1 and CDR2 (germline): SGHNT, YYREEE (reference sequence). V was clipped by 1 base and J by 5 bases, with 12 bases between them. This chain's CDR3 is CASSLQGIKTEAFF. The DNA of the CDR3 is TGTGCCAGCAGCTTGCAGGGGATAAAAACTGAAGCTTTCTTT.

The chain combines TRBV7-9 with TRBJ2-5; 8 bases align to TRBD2. The CDR3 is 16 residues long. V was clipped by 5 bases and J by 5 bases; unmatched bases: 13. Germline V gene data show CDR1 as SEHNR and CDR2 as FQNEAQ (reference sequence). CDR3 bases: TGTGCCAGCAGCCAGACCTCCGGGGGGGCCGCGGAGACCCAGTACTTC. Protein: CASSQTSGGAAETQYF.

The chain recombines TRBV7-9 with TRBJ1-1; a possible D gene is TRBD1 (5 bases). Per the germline V gene, CDR1 is SEHNR and CDR2 is FQNEAQ (reference sequence). There are 14 residues in the CDR3. The ends were cut back, 3 bases at V and 4 bases at J, with 12 bases in the middle. CDR3 amino acids: CASSFTREGTEAFF. The CDR3 DNA reads TGTGCCAGCAGCTTTACCAGGGAGGGCACTGAAGCTTTCTTT.

This rearrangement joins TRBV5-6 to TRBJ1-2, with D hard to call. The CDR3 runs to 12 residues. V was shortened by 1 base and J by 8 bases, with 9 bases between the two germline ends. In germline, CDR1 is SGHDT, CDR2 YYEEEE. CDR3 DNA sequence: TGTGCCAGCAGCTTGCCTTACACGGGCTACACCTTC. Its translation: CASSLPYTGYTF.

The rearrangement links TRBV10-3 to TRBJ2-7, with 7 positions matching TRBD2. V lost 2 bases and J lost 0; bases outside the gene matches: 1. The CDR3 has 14 residues. Germline V gene data show CDR1 as ENHRY and CDR2 as SYGVKD. CDR3 DNA: TGTGCCATCAGTGAGGGGGGGGGCTCCTACGAGCAGTACTTC. This codes for CAISEGGGSYEQYF.

This clone was detected once. The rearrangement joins TRBV30 to TRBJ1-1, with 8 bases fitting TRBD1. Germline trimming cut 4 bases from V and 8 bases from J; bases unmatched to any gene: 6. Looked up from germline, CDR1 is GTSNPN and CDR2 is SVGIG (reference sequence). The CDR3 sequence is 12 residues long. CDR3 coding DNA: TGTGCCTGGAACAGGGGGTCTCTCGAAGCTTTCTTT. Amino acid sequence: CAWNRGSLEAFF.

This clone turned up a few times. This chain uses TRBV6-5 with TRBJ1-4; tentative D call: TRBD1 (6 bases). The CDR3 has 13 amino acids. Between the trimmed V and J ends, which lost 6 bases and 3 bases, there was a span of 8 bases. CDR1 MNHEY and CDR2 SVGAGI come from the germline V gene. DNA of the CDR3: TGTGCCAGCAGCCGGACAGCTAATGAAAAACTGTTTTTT. Amino acids: CASSRTANEKLFF.

The chain links TRBV7-2 to TRBJ2-1; tentative D call: TRBD2 (6 bases). Germline V CDR1 and CDR2: SGHTA, FQGNSA. This CDR3 contains 15 residues. With 4 bases removed from V and 4 bases from J, the gap between germline ends came to 14 bases. The CDR3 coding sequence is TGTGCCAGCAGCTCGACGGGGGAACGATACAATGAGCAGTTCTTC. Its translation is CASSSTGERYNEQFF.